This T cell receptor beta chain emerged from a study of T cell changes during pregnancy in multiple sclerosis. This clone has just a few counts. The CDR3 covers 16 residues. CDR1 and CDR2 (germline): SGHRS, YFSETQ. The V gene end was trimmed by 1 base and the J gene end by 4 bases; junction bases not matched to a gene: 6. Data came from immunoSEQ multiplex PCR; TCRdb stores just in-frame clones and leaves some out. The sample has tens of thousands of clones, 80% to 90% seen once; the top ten hold 1.2%. This receptor was obtained from a female donor with multiple sclerosis, enrolled in a pregnancy study. V gene TRBV5-1 combines with J gene TRBJ2-2; 8 bases match TRBD2. The sequencing here drew on CD4+ T cells from peripheral blood mononuclear cells, taken after pregnancy. CDR3 bases: TGCGCCAGCAGCTTGACAGCGGGAGACGTCACCGGGGAGCTGTTTTTT. Protein product: CASSLTAGDVTGELFF.